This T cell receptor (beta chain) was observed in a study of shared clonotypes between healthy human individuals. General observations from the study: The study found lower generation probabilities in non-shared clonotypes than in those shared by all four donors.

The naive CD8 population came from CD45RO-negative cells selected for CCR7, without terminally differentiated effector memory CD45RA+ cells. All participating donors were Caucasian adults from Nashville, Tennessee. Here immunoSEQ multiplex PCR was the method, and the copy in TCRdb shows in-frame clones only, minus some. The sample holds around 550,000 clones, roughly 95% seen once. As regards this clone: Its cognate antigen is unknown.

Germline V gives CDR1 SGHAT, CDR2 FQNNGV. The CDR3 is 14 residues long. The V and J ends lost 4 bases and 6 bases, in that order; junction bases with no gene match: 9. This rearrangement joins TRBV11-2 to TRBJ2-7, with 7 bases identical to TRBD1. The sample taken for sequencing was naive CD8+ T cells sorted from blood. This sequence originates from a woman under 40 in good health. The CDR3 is CASSSGTVGFEQYF. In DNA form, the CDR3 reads TGTGCCAGCAGCTCCGGGACAGTGGGTTTCGAGCAGTACTTC. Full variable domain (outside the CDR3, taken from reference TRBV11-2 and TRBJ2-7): EAGVAQSPRYKIIEKRQSVAFWCNPISGHATLYWYQQILGQGPKLLIQFQNNGVVDDSQLPKDRFSAERLKGVDSTLKIQPAKLEDSAVYLCASSSGTVGFEQYFGPGTRLTVT.